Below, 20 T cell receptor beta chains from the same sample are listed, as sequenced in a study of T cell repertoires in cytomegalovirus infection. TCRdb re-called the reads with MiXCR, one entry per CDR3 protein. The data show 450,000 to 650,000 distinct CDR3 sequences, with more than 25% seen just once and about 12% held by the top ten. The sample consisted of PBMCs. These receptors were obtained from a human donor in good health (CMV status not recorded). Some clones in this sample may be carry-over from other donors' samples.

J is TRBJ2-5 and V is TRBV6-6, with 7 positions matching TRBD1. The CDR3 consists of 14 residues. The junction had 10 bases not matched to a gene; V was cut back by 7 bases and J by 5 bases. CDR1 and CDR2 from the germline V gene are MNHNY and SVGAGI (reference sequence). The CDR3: CASIPGGVQETQYF. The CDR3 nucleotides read TGTGCCAGCATCCCAGGGGGAGTTCAGGAGACCCAGTACTTC.

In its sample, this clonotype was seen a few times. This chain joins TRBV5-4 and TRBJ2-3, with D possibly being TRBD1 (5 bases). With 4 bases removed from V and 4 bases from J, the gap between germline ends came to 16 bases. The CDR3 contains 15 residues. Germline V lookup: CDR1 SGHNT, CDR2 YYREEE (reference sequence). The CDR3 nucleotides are TGTGCCAGCAGCCCCCGCTTAGGGGTAGCAGATACGCAGTATTTT. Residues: CASSPRLGVADTQYF.

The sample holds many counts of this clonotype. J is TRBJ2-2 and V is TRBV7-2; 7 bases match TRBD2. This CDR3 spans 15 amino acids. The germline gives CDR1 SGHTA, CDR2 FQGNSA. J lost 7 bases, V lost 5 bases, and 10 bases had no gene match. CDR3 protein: CASSKVGEGGGELFF. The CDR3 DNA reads TGTGCCAGCAGCAAGGTCGGGGAGGGCGGCGGGGAGCTGTTTTTT.

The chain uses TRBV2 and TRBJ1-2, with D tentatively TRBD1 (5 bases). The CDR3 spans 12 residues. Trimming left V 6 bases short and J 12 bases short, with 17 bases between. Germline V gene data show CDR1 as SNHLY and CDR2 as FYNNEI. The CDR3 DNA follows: TGTGCCAGCAGGACGGGACGGGGAGGACACACCTTC. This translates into CASRTGRGGHTF.

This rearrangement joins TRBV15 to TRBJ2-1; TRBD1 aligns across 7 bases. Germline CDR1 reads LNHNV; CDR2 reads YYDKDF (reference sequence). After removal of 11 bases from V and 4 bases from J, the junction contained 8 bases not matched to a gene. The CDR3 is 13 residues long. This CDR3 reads CASRQGGYNEQFF. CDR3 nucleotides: TGTGCCTCCCGACAGGGTGGGTACAATGAGCAGTTCTTC.

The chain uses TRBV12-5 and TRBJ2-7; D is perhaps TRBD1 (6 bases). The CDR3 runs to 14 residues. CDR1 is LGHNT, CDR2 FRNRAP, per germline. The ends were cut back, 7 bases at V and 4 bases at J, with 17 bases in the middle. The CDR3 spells CASVYRALGYEQYF. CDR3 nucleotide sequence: TGTGCTAGTGTCTACAGGGCCTTAGGTTACGAGCAGTACTTC.

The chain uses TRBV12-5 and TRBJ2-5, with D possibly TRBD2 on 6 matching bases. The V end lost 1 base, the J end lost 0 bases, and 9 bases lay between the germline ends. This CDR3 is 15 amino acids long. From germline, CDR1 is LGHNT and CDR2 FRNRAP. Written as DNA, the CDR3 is TGTGCTAGTGGTTTGGACCTAGCGCACCAAGAGACCCAGTACTTC. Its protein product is CASGLDLAHQETQYF.

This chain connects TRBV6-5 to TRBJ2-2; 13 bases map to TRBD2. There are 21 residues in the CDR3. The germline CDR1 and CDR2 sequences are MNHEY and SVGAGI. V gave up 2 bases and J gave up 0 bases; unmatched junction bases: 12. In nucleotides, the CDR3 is TGTGCCAGCAGTTACGGGACAGTACTAGCGGGAGGGTCCTCGAACACCGGGGAGCTGTTTTTT. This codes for CASSYGTVLAGGSSNTGELFF.

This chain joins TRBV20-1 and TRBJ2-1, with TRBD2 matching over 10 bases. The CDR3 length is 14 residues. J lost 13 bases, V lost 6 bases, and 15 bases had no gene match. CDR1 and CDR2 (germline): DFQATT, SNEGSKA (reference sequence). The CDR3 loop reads CSAIDPGLAPHQFF. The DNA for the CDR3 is TGCAGTGCAATTGACCCGGGACTAGCGCCACATCAGTTCTTC.

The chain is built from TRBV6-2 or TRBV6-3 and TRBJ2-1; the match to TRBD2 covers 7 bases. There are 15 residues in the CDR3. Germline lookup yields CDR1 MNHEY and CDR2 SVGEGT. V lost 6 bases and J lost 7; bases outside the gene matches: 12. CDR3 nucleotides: TGTGCCAGCAGCCGCTACGCGGGAGCTCGTAATGAGCAGTTCTTC. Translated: CASSRYAGARNEQFF.

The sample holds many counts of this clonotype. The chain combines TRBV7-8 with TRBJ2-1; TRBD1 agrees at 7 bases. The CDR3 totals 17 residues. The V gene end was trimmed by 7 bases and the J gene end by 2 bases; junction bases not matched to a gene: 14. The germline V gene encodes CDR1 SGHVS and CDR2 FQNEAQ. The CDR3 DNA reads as TGTGCCAGCACCGGAGGACAGGAGGCCTTTCCCTACAATGAGCAGTTCTTC. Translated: CASTGGQEAFPYNEQFF.

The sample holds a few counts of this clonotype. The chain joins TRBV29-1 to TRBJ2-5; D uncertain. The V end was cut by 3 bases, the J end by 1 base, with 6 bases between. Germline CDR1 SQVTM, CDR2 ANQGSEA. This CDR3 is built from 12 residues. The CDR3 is CSVDLAQETQYF. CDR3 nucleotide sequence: TGCAGCGTTGACCTTGCCCAAGAGACCCAGTACTTC.

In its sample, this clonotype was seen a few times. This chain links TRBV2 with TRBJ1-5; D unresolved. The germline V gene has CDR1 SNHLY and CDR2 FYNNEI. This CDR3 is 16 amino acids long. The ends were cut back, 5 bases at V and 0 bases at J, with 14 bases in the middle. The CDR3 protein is CASSFELVYSNQPQHF. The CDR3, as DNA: TGTGCCAGCAGTTTTGAACTGGTCTATAGCAATCAGCCCCAGCATTTT. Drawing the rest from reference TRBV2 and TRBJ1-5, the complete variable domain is EPEVTQTPSHQVTQMGQEVILRCVPISNHLYFYWYRQILGQKVEFLVSFYNNEISEKSEIFDDQFSVERPDGSNFTLKIRSTKLEDSAMYFCASSFELVYSNQPQHFGDGTRLSIL.

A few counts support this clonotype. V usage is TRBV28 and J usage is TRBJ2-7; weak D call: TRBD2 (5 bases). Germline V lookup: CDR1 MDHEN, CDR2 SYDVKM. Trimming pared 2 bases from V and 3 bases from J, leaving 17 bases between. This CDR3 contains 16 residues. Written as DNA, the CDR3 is TGTGCCAGCAGTTTAAGAGGACTCTCACAATTCTACGAGCAGTACTTC. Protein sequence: CASSLRGLSQFYEQYF.

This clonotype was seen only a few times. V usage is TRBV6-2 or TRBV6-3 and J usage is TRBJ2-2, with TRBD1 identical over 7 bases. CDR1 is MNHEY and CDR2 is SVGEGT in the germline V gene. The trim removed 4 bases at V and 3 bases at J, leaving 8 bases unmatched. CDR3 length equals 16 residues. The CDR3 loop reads CASSSRDRAYTGELFF. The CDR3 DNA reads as TGTGCCAGCAGTTCCCGTGACAGGGCGTACACCGGGGAGCTGTTTTTT.

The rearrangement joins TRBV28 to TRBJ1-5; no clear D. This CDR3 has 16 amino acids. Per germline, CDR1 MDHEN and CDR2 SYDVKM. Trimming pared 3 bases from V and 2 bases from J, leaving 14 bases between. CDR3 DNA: TGTGCCAGCAGTTTGTTACAGCCCGGAGGCAATCAGCCCCAGCATTTT. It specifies CASSLLQPGGNQPQHF.

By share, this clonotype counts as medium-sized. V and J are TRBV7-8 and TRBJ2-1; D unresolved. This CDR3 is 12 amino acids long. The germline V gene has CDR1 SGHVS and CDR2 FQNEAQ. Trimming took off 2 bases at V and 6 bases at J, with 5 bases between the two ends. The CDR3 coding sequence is TGTGCCAGCAGCTTATACTCCAATGAGCAGTTCTTC. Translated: CASSLYSNEQFF.

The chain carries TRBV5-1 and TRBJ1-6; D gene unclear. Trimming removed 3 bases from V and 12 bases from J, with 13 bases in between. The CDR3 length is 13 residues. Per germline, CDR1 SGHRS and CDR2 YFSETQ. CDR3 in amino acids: CASSSNTGGPLHF. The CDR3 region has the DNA TGCGCCAGCAGCTCGAATACGGGAGGACCCCTCCACTTT.

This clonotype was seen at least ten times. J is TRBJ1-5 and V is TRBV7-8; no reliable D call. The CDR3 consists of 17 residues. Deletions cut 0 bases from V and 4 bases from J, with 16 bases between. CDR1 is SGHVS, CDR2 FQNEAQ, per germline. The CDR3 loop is CASSLALGFPRNQPQHF. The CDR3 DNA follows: TGTGCCAGCAGCTTAGCGCTAGGGTTTCCGAGGAATCAGCCCCAGCATTTT.

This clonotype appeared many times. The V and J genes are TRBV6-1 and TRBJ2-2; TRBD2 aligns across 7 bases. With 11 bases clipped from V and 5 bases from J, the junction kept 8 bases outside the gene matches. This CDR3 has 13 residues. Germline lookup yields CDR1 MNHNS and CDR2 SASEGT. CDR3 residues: CALREGGTGELFF. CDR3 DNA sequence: TGTGCCCTCAGGGAGGGAGGGACCGGGGAGCTGTTTTTT.